The source of this T cell receptor beta chain is a study of blood T cell repertoires in COVID-19. Study summary: The samples span acute and convalescent COVID-19 from the United States, Italy and Spain.

Here immunoSEQ multiplex PCR was the method, and the copy in TCRdb shows in-frame clones only, minus some. Of almost 100,000 clones in the sample, 86% were seen once. V shed 6 bases and J shed 5 bases, with 17 bases lying between them. CDR1 and CDR2 from the germline V gene are MNHEY and SVGAGI. The CDR3 totals 15 residues. Sequencing used peripheral blood. The chain joins TRBV6-5 to TRBJ2-1; D is possibly TRBD1 (6 bases). The TCR originated in a man aged 45-65 years with acute or convalescent COVID-19. The CDR3: CASSNGGIGHNEQFF. CDR3 DNA: TGTGCCAGCAGCAATGGGGGCATAGGTCACAATGAGCAGTTCTTC.